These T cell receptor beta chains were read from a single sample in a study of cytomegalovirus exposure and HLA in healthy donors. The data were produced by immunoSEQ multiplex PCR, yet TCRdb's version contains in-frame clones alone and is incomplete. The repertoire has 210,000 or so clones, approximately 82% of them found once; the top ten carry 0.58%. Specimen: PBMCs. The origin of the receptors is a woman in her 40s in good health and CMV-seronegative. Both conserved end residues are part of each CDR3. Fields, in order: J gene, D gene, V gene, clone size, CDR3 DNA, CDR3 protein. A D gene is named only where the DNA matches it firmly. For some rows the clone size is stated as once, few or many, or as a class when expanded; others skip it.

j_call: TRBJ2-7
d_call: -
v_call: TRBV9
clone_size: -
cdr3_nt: TGTGCCAGCAGCGCCCGGGACATTACCTACGAGCAGTACTTC
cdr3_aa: CASSARDITYEQYF

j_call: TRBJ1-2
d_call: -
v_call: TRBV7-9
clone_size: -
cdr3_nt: TGTGCCAGCAGCTTAGACACAGGGTGGAACTATGGCTACACCTTC
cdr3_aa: CASSLDTGWNYGYTF

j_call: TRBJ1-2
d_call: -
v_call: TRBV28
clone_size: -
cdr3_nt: TGTGCCGGAGGACTCCGGGGGGGTAATGGCTACACCTTC
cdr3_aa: CAGGLRGGNGYTF

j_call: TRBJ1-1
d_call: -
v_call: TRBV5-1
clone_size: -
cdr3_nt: TGCGCCAGCAGCGGGTTGGGGGGTACTGAAGCTTTCTTT
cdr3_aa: CASSGLGGTEAFF

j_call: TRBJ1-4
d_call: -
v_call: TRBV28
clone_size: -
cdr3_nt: TGTGCCACCGAGGACAATAGTAATGAAAAACTGTTTTTT
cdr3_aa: CATEDNSNEKLFF

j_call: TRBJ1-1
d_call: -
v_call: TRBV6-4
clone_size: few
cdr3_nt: TGTGCCAGCAGTGACTCTCCTCGGTCCCAGGGCACTGAAGCTTTCTTT
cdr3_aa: CASSDSPRSQGTEAFF

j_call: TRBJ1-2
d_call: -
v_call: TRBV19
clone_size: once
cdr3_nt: TGTGCCAGTAGGTTTGGGGGGGCGCGGCTCCATGGCTACACCTTC
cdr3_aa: CASRFGGARLHGYTF

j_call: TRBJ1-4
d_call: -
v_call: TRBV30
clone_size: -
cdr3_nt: TGTGCCTGGAGCCAGGGGACAACTAATGAAAAACTGTTTTTT
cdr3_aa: CAWSQGTTNEKLFF

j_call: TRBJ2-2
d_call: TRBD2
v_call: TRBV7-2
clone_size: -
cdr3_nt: TGTGCCAGCACCCTAAGGACTAGCGGGGGGGCTGGGGAGCTGTTTTTT
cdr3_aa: CASTLRTSGGAGELFF

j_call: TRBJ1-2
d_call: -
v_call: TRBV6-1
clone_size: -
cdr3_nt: TGTGCCAGCAGTGAACGGTCAAACTATGGCTACACCTTC
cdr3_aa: CASSERSNYGYTF

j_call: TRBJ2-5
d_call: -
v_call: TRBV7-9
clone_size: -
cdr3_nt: TGTGCCAGCAGCTTAGCGTCATCTATCCAAGAGACCCAGTACTTC
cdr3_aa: CASSLASSIQETQYF

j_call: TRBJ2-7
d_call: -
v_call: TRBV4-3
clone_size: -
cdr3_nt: TGCGCCAGCAGCCTTAGGGGTTCCTACGAGCAGTACTTC
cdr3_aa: CASSLRGSYEQYF

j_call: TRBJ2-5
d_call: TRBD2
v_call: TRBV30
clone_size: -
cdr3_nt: TGTGCCTGGACGGGTGAGGGGCTAGCGGGTTCTGGAAAGTACTTC
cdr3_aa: CAWTGEGLAGSGKYF

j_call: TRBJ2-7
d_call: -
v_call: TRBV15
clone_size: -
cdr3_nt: TGTGCCACCAGCAGGGAGGGCAGGGAAGAGCAGTACTTC
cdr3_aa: CATSREGREEQYF

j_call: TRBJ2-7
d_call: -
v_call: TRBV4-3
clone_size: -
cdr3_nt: TGCGCCAGCAGCCAAGCGGACTCCTCCTACGAGCAGTACTTC
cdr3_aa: CASSQADSSYEQYF

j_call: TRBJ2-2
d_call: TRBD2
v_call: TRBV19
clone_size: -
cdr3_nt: TGTGCCAGTAGTATAGTGGCGGGGGGCGGCGGGGAGCTGTTTTTT
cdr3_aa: CASSIVAGGGGELFF

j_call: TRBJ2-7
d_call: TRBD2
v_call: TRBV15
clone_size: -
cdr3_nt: TGTGCCACCAGCAGAGATCTTCCAGCGGCTAGCGGGGTCCCCTACGAGCAGTACTTC
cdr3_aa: CATSRDLPAASGVPYEQYF

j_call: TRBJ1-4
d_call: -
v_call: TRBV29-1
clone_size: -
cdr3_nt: TGCAGCGTGGAGGGGGGGATTAATGAAAAACTGTTTTTT
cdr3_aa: CSVEGGINEKLFF

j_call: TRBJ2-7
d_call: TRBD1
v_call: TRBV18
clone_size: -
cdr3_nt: TGTGCCAGCTTAAGCTACAGGGGGGATGAACTAACCTACGAGCAGTACTTC
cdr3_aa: CASLSYRGDELTYEQYF

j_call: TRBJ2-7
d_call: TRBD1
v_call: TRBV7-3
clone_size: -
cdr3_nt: TGTGCCAGCAGCGAAACAGGGGGCGCCCCCTACGAGCAGTACTTC
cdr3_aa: CASSETGGAPYEQYF

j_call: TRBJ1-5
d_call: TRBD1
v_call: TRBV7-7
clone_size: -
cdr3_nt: TGTGCTAGCAGCACACGACGCTCCGGACAGGGACTTGATGGGAATCAGCCCCAGCATTTT
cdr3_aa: CASSTRRSGQGLDGNQPQHF

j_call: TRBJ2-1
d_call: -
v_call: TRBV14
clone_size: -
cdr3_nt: TGTGCCAGCAGCAACTTTGAGGGGGATGAGCAGTTCTTC
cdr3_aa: CASSNFEGDEQFF

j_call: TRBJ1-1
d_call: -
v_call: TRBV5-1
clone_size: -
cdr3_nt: TGCGCCAGCAGCTTAGGGACATGGAGCACTGAAGCTTTCTTT
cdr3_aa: CASSLGTWSTEAFF

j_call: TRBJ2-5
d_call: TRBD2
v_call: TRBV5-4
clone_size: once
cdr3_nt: TGTGCCAGCAGCTTCCGACTAGCGGGGGACCAAGAGACCCAGTACTTC
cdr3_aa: CASSFRLAGDQETQYF

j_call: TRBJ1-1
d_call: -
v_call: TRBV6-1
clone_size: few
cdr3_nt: TGTGCCAGCATTCACCGACAGATGAACACTGAAGCTTTCTTT
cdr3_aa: CASIHRQMNTEAFF

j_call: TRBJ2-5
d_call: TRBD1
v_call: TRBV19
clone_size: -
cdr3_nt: TGTGCCAGTAGTATGAGTCTAGGCAGGGGGGAGACCCAGTACTTC
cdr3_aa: CASSMSLGRGETQYF

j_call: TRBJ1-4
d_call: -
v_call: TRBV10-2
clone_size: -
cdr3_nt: TGCGCCAGCAGTCGGGATCATGAAAAACTGTTTTTT
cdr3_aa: CASSRDHEKLFF

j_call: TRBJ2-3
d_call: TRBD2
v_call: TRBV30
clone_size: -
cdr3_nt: TGTGCCTGGAGTAGCGGGGTCACAGATACGCAGTATTTT
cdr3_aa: CAWSSGVTDTQYF

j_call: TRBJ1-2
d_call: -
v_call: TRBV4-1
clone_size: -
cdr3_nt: TGCGCCAGCAGCCACCACGGGTTCTACACCTTC
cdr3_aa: CASSHHGFYTF

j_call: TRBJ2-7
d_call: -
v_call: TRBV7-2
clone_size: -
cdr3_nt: TGTGCCAGCAGCTTAGTTTCCGGGGATCGGTACGAGCAGTACTTC
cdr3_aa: CASSLVSGDRYEQYF

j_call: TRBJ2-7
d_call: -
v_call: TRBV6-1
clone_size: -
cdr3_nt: TGTGCCAGCAGCGTACAGGGACCCTACGAGCAGTACTTC
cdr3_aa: CASSVQGPYEQYF

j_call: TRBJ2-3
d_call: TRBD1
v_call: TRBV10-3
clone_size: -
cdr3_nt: TGTGCCATCAGTGAGTCCTCAGGGGCAGGGGGATTCAGCGATACGCAGTATTTT
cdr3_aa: CAISESSGAGGFSDTQYF

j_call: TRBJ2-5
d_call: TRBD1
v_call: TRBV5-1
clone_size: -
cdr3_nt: TGCGCCAGCAGCCGGACAGGTACTCAAGAGACCCAGTACTTC
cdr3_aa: CASSRTGTQETQYF

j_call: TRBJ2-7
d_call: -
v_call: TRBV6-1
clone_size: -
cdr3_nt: TGTGCCAGCAGTGTGGGACAAGGCGACGAGCAGTACTTC
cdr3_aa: CASSVGQGDEQYF

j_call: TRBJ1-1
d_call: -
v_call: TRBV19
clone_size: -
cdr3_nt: TGTGCCAGTAGTAGCGGACAGCGGAACACTGAAGCTTTCTTT
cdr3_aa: CASSSGQRNTEAFF

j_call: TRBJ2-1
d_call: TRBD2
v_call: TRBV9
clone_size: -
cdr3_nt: TGTGCCAGCAGCGTAGTTCCTAGGACTAGCGGGGGGTTCTCCTACAATGAGCAGTTCTTC
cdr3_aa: CASSVVPRTSGGFSYNEQFF

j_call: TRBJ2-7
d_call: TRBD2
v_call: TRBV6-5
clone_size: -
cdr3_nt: TGTGCCAGCAGTTACTCGAATCTAGCGGGCCACGAGCAGTACTTC
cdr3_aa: CASSYSNLAGHEQYF

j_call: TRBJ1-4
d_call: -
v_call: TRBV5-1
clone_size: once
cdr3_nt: TGCGCCAGCAGCTTGGCCCGGGGTTATAATGAAAAACTGTTTTTT
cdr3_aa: CASSLARGYNEKLFF

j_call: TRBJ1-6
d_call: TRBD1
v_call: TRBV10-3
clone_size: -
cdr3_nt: TGTGCCATCAGTGGGGCAGGGGGGAATTCACCCCTCCACTTT
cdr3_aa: CAISGAGGNSPLHF

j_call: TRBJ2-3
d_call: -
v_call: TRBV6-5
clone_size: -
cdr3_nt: TGTGCCAGCACAGGAGATACGCAGTATTTT
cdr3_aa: CASTGDTQYF

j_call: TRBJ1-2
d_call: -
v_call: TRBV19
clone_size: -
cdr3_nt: TGTGCCAGTAGTAAACAGGGCTATGGCTACCCCTTC
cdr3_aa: CASSKQGYGYPF

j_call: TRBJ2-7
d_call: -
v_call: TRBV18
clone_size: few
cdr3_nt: TGTGCCAGCTCAGAAGGACAGAAAACCTACGAGCAGTACTTC
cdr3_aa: CASSEGQKTYEQYF

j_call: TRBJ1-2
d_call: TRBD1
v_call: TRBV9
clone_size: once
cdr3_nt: TGTGCCAGCAGCGTAGGGCCGGGACAGGGTATCTATGGCTACACCTTC
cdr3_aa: CASSVGPGQGIYGYTF

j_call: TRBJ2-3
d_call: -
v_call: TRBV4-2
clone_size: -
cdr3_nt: TGTGCCAGCAGCCAAGAGGGCAGGTACACAGATACGCAGTATTTT
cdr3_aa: CASSQEGRYTDTQYF

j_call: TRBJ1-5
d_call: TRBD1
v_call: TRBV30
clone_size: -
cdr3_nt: TGTGCCTGGAGCGGAAGGGGGCCAGGGAAGGTCGGCAATCAGCCCCAGCATTTT
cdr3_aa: CAWSGRGPGKVGNQPQHF

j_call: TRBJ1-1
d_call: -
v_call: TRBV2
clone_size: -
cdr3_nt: TGTGCCAGCAGTGACATGGGACAGAACACTGAAGCTTTCTTT
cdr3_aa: CASSDMGQNTEAFF

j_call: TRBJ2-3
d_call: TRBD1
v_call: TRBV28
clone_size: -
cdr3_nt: TGTGCCAGCGGGAAGCGGACAGGACGCACAGATACGCAGTATTTT
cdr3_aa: CASGKRTGRTDTQYF

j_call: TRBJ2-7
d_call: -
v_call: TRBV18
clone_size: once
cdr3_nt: TGTGCCAGCTCACCAAGGGCCGGGGTCAACTCCTACGAGCAGTACTTC
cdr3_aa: CASSPRAGVNSYEQYF